A single sample is the source of the 30 T cell receptor beta chains below, sequenced in a study of shared clonotypes between healthy human individuals. Here immunoSEQ multiplex PCR was the method, and the copy in TCRdb shows in-frame clones only, minus some. The sample has some 2 million clones; 85% to 95% are singletons. Sequencing input: naive CD4+ T cells sorted from blood. Indicated subset: CD45RA+ positively selected. The origin of the receptors is a man aged 18 to 29 in good health.

The rearrangement joins TRBV28 to TRBJ1-2; D unresolved. V was clipped by 5 bases and J by 4 bases, with 17 bases between them. This CDR3 has 15 residues. The germline V gene encodes CDR1 MDHEN and CDR2 SYDVKM. The CDR3 coding sequence is TGTGCCAGCAGTCCGCCCCCCGGGAAAGGCTATGGCTACACCTTC. Protein: CASSPPPGKGYGYTF.

J is TRBJ2-2 and V is TRBV5-1; 9 positions agree with TRBD1. J lost 4 bases, V lost 4 bases, and 5 bases had no gene match. Germline-derived CDR1 and CDR2 are SGHRS and YFSETQ. The CDR3 totals 15 residues. The CDR3: CASSPRDRVTGELFF. The CDR3 DNA sequence: TGCGCCAGCAGCCCCCGGGACAGGGTCACCGGGGAGCTGTTTTTT.

In the case of this clone: An end of the junction does not agree with germline; a read error may underlie this. The CDR3 bases are TGTGCCTGGACCATGGCGGGACGTCCCGTTTTT. It yields the protein CAWTMAGRPVF. V and J are TRBV30 and TRBJ1-3; perhaps TRBD1 as D (5 bases). Germline V gives CDR1 GTSNPN, CDR2 SVGIG (reference sequence). This CDR3 comprises 11 residues.

The V gene is TRBV2, the J gene TRBJ2-1; 8 bases line up with TRBD2. With 8 bases clipped from V and 4 bases from J, the junction kept 7 bases outside the gene matches. Germline lookup yields CDR1 SNHLY and CDR2 FYNNEI. This CDR3 is 14 amino acids long. The CDR3 nucleotides read TGTGCCAGCGGAGAACTAGCGGAGTACAATGAGCAGTTCTTC. As protein: CASGELAEYNEQFF.

The gene calls are TRBV5-1 and TRBJ2-3; TRBD2 matches at 8 bases. This CDR3 has 14 amino acids. The V gene end was trimmed by 5 bases and the J gene end by 5 bases; junction bases not matched to a gene: 7. Germline V gene data show CDR1 as SGHRS and CDR2 as YFSETQ. DNA of the CDR3: TGCGCCAGCAGGTTAGGACTAGCTGTAGATACGCAGTATTTT. Protein product: CASRLGLAVDTQYF.

The V call is TRBV30, the J call TRBJ2-1; D assignment may be TRBD1 or TRBD2 (6 bases each). The CDR3 spans 14 residues. V was clipped by 0 bases and J by 2 bases, with 8 bases between them. From germline, CDR1 is GTSNPN and CDR2 SVGIG (reference sequence). CDR3 sequence: CAWSVGGPYNEQFF. CDR3 DNA: TGTGCCTGGAGTGTGGGGGGCCCCTACAATGAGCAGTTCTTC.

This chain connects TRBV19 to TRBJ2-5; D gene ambiguous. The germline CDR1 and CDR2 sequences are LNHDA and SQIVND (reference sequence). The germline V and J ends were trimmed by 7 bases and 4 bases, with 16 bases remaining between them. The CDR3 totals 14 residues. In DNA, the CDR3 is TGTGCCAGTACCCCCGAGTGGGCAGCAGAGACCCAGTACTTC. Protein product: CASTPEWAAETQYF.

The chain recombines TRBV30 with TRBJ1-2; a possible D gene is TRBD1 (6 bases). Deletions cut 8 bases from V and 5 bases from J, with 15 bases between. The CDR3 contains 12 residues. Germline V gene sequence: CDR1 GTSNPN, CDR2 SVGIG (reference sequence). CDR3 bases: TGTGCCGTACAGGGAGTTGGGTATGGCTACACCTTC. Protein sequence: CAVQGVGYGYTF.

The chain couples TRBV12-5 to TRBJ1-1; D might be TRBD1 (6 bases). Trimming shortened V by 2 bases and J by 2 bases, and 15 bases separated the two germline ends. The CDR3 is 16 residues long. Germline-derived CDR1 and CDR2 are LGHNT and FRNRAP. The CDR3 bases are TGTGCTAGTGGTTTGTGGATCGGGGACACTAACACTGAAGCTTTCTTT. This translates into CASGLWIGDTNTEAFF.

The genes are TRBV18 and TRBJ2-1; D call uncertain. Per the germline V gene, CDR1 is KGHSH and CDR2 is LQKENI. The CDR3 sequence is 17 residues long. Trimming removed 1 base at V and 6 bases at J, with 19 bases between. This CDR3 is CASSPRVTSPPGNEQFF. CDR3 nucleotide sequence: TGTGCCAGCTCACCACGGGTAACCTCCCCACCGGGCAATGAGCAGTTCTTC.

The DNA of the CDR3 is TGTGCCAGCAGCTTAGAACAGGGCAAGACTGAAGCTTTCTTT. It is translated as CASSLEQGKTEAFF. The chain links TRBV7-9 to TRBJ1-1; possibly TRBD1 for D (6 bases). V was trimmed by 1 base and J by 5 bases, leaving 11 bases between them. CDR1 and CDR2 from the germline V gene are SEHNR and FQNEAQ (reference sequence). The CDR3 loop spans 14 amino acids.

The chain uses TRBV28 and TRBJ2-5, with TRBD1 as a possible D gene (5 bases). Germline CDR1 is MDHEN and CDR2 is SYDVKM. Trimming cost V 7 bases and J 2 bases, with 14 bases left between them. The CDR3 is made up of 14 amino acids. The CDR3 loop reads CASIGAKGQETQYF. In DNA form, the CDR3 reads TGTGCCAGCATTGGGGCGAAGGGGCAAGAGACCCAGTACTTC.

The rearrangement links TRBV5-4 to TRBJ1-2; D uncertain. V lost 4 bases and J lost 8, with 18 bases in between. The CDR3 sequence is 14 residues long. Germline CDR1 and CDR2: SGHNT and YYREEE (reference sequence). The CDR3: CASSPGWANPGYTF. The CDR3 DNA reads TGTGCCAGCAGCCCCGGTTGGGCTAATCCAGGCTACACCTTC.

This clone was detected only once. The chain couples TRBV30 to TRBJ1-2; D is unclear. Germline V CDR1 and CDR2: GTSNPN, SVGIG (reference sequence). V was clipped by 2 bases and J by 4 bases, with 11 bases between them. The CDR3 is 13 residues long. The CDR3 is CAWSPAGVYGYTF. CDR3 coding DNA: TGTGCCTGGAGTCCAGCAGGCGTCTATGGCTACACCTTC.

The chain combines TRBV2 with TRBJ1-2; a weak D match, TRBD1 (6 bases). Germline V gives CDR1 SNHLY, CDR2 FYNNEI. Trimming removed 5 bases from V and 2 bases from J, with 9 bases in between. CDR3 length: 13 residues. DNA for the CDR3: TGTGCCAGCAGTTTTGGACAGAACTATGGCTACACCTTC. This translates into CASSFGQNYGYTF.

CDR3 DNA sequence: TGTGCCTGGAGCCTAGGCCACGAGCAGTACTTC. Its protein is CAWSLGHEQYF. The chain uses TRBV30 and TRBJ2-7; D is undetermined. CDR3 length: 11 amino acids. Per the germline V gene, CDR1 is GTSNPN and CDR2 is SVGIG (reference sequence). Trimming took off 3 bases at V and 5 bases at J, with 8 bases between the two ends.

The J gene is TRBJ2-5, the V gene TRBV4-1, with TRBD2 matching 9 bases. The CDR3 runs to 13 residues. The V gene end was trimmed by 4 bases and the J gene end by 5 bases; junction bases not matched to a gene: 2. Germline lookup yields CDR1 MGHRA and CDR2 YSYEKL. CDR3 region: CASSRGLAETQYF. The CDR3, as DNA: TGCGCCAGCAGCCGCGGACTAGCGGAGACCCAGTACTTC.

V is TRBV10-3 and J is TRBJ2-7; TRBD2 might be the D (6 bases). The CDR3 contains 13 residues. Germline CDR1 reads ENHRY; CDR2 reads SYGVKD. The germline V and J ends were trimmed by 7 bases and 3 bases, with 13 bases remaining between them. The CDR3 sequence is CAIMEGPGYEQYF. Written as DNA, the CDR3 is TGTGCCATCATGGAGGGGCCAGGCTACGAGCAGTACTTC.

The chain employs TRBV18 and TRBJ2-2, with 12 nucleotides matching TRBD2. J was trimmed by 5 bases and V by 1 base; bases with no gene match: 5. This CDR3 has 17 amino acids. Germline assignment: CDR1 KGHSH and CDR2 LQKENI. CDR3 region: CASSPRLAGDLTGELFF. The CDR3 region has the DNA TGTGCCAGCTCACCACGACTAGCGGGAGACTTGACCGGGGAGCTGTTTTTT.

This sequence joins TRBV29-1 and TRBJ2-7; a possible D gene is TRBD1 (5 bases). This CDR3 has 14 residues. The germline V gene encodes CDR1 SQVTM and CDR2 ANQGSEA. V dropped 3 bases and J dropped 2 bases, with 14 bases sitting between them. The CDR3 nucleotides are TGCAGCGTTGACCCCAGGGTCGCTCCCTACGAGCAGTACTTC. This translates into CSVDPRVAPYEQYF.

CDR3 region: CAISESIPRRNYGYTF. Here the CDR3 DNA reads TGTGCCATCAGTGAGTCGATTCCCAGGAGGAACTATGGCTACACCTTC. The chain uses TRBV10-3 and TRBJ1-2; D not resolved. Per germline, CDR1 ENHRY and CDR2 SYGVKD. Deletions cut 0 bases from V and 2 bases from J, with 13 bases between. CDR3 size: 16 residues.

V gene TRBV4-3 combines with J gene TRBJ2-3; D gene ambiguous. There are 15 residues in the CDR3. The V end was cut by 1 base, the J end by 0 bases, with 8 bases between. Germline CDR1 reads LGHNA; CDR2 reads YSLEER. The CDR3 DNA reads as TGCGCCAGCAGCCAAGCCGTGCCGAGCACAGATACGCAGTATTTT. This codes for CASSQAVPSTDTQYF.

For this clone: Other DNA sequences from this sample encode an identical CDR3 as well. The CDR3 here is CASSLAGPGYEQYF. CDR3 DNA sequence: TGCGCCAGCAGCTTGGCAGGGCCGGGGTACGAGCAGTACTTC. The chain is built from TRBV5-1 and TRBJ2-7; D possibly uses TRBD1 or TRBD2 (5 bases each). Trimming left V 0 bases short and J 4 bases short, with 11 bases between. Germline V CDR1 and CDR2: SGHRS, YFSETQ. The CDR3 is 14 amino acids.

The V gene is TRBV5-1, the J gene TRBJ2-7; D perhaps matches TRBD1 (5 bases). The CDR3 consists of 14 residues. The V gene's germline CDR1 is SGHRS and CDR2 YFSETQ. Trimming took off 5 bases at V and 1 base at J, with 13 bases between the two ends. In nucleotides, the CDR3 is TGCGCCAGCAGACAGGTCAGCGCATCCTACGAGCAGTACTTC. Translation: CASRQVSASYEQYF.

This CDR3 reads CASSYVRTGGGYGYTF. The CDR3 DNA reads as TGTGCCAGCAGTTACGTACGAACCGGGGGCGGGTATGGCTACACCTTC. The J gene is TRBJ1-2, the V gene TRBV6-5; weak D call: TRBD1 (6 bases). V gave up 2 bases and J gave up 5 bases, with 18 bases separating them. CDR1 MNHEY and CDR2 SVGAGI come from the germline V gene. CDR3 length: 16 residues.

The CDR3: CASSYSGFSTDTQYF. The CDR3 DNA reads as TGTGCCAGCAGTTACTCGGGGTTCAGCACAGATACGCAGTATTTT. The rearrangement uses TRBV6-5 and TRBJ2-3; D gene unclear. The CDR3 sequence is 15 residues long. Per the germline V gene, CDR1 is MNHEY and CDR2 is SVGAGI. V lost 0 bases and J 0 bases, leaving 7 bases between the germline ends.

The CDR3 spells CASSPGLGANVLTF. The CDR3 DNA reads as TGTGCCAGCTCCCCCGGTTTAGGGGCCAACGTCCTGACTTTC. This chain joins TRBV18 and TRBJ2-6; D is ambiguous. CDR1 KGHSH and CDR2 LQKENI come from the germline V gene. The CDR3 totals 14 residues. Trimming left V 6 bases short and J 4 bases short, with 10 bases between. Full variable domain (missing parts from reference TRBV18 and TRBJ2-6): NAGVMQNPRHLVRRRGQEARLRCSPMKGHSHVYWYRQLPEEGLKFMVYLQKENIIDESGMPKERFSAEFPKEGPSILRIQQVVRGDSAAYFCASSPGLGANVLTFGAGSRLTVL.

V and J are TRBV29-1 and TRBJ2-5; TRBD1 agrees at 8 bases. The trim removed 3 bases at V and 5 bases at J, leaving 5 bases unmatched. Germline lookup yields CDR1 SQVTM and CDR2 ANQGSEA. CDR3 size: 13 residues. For the CDR3, the DNA is TGCAGCGTTGACGGACAGGGCGAGGAGACCCAGTACTTC. This codes for CSVDGQGEETQYF.

The CDR3, as DNA: TGCGCCAGCAGTTTTAAACCCGGGCCCAACGTGGATGAGCAGTTCTTC. It translates to CASSFKPGPNVDEQFF. V gene TRBV23-1 combines with J gene TRBJ2-1; D not certain. TRBV23-1 is identified as an open reading frame with a role that is uncertain. V lost 5 bases to trimming and J lost 8 bases, with 22 bases between them. This CDR3 has 16 amino acids.

The rearrangement joins TRBV5-6 to TRBJ2-1; 13 bases line up with TRBD2. From germline, CDR1 is SGHDT and CDR2 YYEEEE. The CDR3 covers 15 residues. Trimming took 4 bases from V and 7 from J; bases not matched to a gene: 5. CDR3: CASSRTSGSRNEQFF. The CDR3 DNA is TGTGCCAGCAGCCGGACTAGCGGGAGTCGGAATGAGCAGTTCTTC.